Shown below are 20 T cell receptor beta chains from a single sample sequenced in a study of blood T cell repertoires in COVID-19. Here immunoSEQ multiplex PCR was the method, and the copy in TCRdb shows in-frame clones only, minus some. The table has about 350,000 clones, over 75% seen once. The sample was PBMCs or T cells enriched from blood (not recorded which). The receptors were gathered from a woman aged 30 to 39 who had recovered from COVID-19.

The CDR3: CASRGGSFRTNTEAFF. The CDR3 DNA is TGTGCCAGCCGCGGAGGCTCCTTTCGAACGAACACTGAAGCTTTCTTT. The chain employs TRBV28 and TRBJ1-1; D is uncertain. CDR3 size: 16 residues. With 8 bases removed from V and 1 base from J, the gap between germline ends came to 20 bases. Germline CDR1 MDHEN, CDR2 SYDVKM.

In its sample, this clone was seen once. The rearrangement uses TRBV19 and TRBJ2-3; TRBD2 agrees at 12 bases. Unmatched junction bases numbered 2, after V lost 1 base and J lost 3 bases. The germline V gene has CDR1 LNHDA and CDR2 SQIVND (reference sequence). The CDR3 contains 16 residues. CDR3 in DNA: TGTGCCAGTAGTATAGGGACTAGCGGGGAGACAGATACGCAGTATTTT. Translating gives CASSIGTSGETDTQYF.

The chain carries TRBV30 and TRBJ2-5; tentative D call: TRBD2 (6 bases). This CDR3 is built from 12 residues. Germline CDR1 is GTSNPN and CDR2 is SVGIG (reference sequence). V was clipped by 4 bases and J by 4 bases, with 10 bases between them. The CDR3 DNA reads TGTGCCTGGATTAGGGGAGGAGAGACCCAGTACTTC. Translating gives CAWIRGGETQYF. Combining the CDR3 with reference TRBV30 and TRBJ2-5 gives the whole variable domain SQTIHQWPATLVQPVGSPLSLECTVEGTSNPNLYWYRQAAGRGLQLLFYSVGIGQISSEVPQNLSASRPQDRQFILSSKKLLLSDSGFYLCAWIRGGETQYFGPGTRLLVL.

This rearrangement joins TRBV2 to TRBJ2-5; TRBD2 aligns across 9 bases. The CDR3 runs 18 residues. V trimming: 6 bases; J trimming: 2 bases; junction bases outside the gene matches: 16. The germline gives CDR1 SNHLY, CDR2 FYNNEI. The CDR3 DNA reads TGTGCCAGCAGCTACCCAACTAGCGGGTCACACCGACAAGAGACCCAGTACTTC. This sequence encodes CASSYPTSGSHRQETQYF.

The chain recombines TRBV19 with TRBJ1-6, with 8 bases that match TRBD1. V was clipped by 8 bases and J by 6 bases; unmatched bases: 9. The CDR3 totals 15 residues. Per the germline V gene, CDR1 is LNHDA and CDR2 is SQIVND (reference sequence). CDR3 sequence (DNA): TGTGCCAGTGGGGGGGGACAGGTGGCTAATTCACCCCTCCACTTT. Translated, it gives CASGGGQVANSPLHF.

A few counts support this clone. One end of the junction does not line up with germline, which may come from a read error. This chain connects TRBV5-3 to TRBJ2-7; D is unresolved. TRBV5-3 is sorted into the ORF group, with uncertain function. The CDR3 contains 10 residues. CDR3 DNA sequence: TGTGCCAGAAGACCCTTCCTACTTCTCTTC. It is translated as CARRPFLLLF.

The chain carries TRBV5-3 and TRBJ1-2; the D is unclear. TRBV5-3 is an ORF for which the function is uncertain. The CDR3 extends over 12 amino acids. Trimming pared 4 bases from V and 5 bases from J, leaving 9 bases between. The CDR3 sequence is CARSNGLYGYTF. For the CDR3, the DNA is TGTGCCAGAAGCAACGGACTTTATGGCTACACCTTC.

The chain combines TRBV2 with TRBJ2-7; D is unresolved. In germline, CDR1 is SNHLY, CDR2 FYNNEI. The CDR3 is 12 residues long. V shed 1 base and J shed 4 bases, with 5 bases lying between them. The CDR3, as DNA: TGTGCCAGCAGTGAAGTCAGGTACGAGCAGTACTTC. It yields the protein CASSEVRYEQYF. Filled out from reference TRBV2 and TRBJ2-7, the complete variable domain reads EPEVTQTPSHQVTQMGQEVILRCVPISNHLYFYWYRQILGQKVEFLVSFYNNEISEKSEIFDDQFSVERPDGSNFTLKIRSTKLEDSAMYFCASSEVRYEQYFGPGTRLTVT.

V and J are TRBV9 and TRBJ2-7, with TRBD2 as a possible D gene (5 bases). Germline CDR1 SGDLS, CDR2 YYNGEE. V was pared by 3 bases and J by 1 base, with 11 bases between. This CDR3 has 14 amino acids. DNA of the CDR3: TGTGCCAGCAGCGCCACCCCGGGGTCCTACGAGCAGTACTTC. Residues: CASSATPGSYEQYF.

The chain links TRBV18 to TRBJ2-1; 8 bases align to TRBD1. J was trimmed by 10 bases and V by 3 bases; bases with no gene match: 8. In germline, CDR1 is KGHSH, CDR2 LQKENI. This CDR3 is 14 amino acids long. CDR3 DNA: TGTGCCAGCTCACCCGGACAGGGCGTTGGGGAGCAGTTCTTC. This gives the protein CASSPGQGVGEQFF.

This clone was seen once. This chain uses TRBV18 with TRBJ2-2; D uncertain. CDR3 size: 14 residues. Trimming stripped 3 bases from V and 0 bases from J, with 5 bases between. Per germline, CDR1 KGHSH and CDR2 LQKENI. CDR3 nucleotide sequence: TGTGCCAGCTCACCGTCGGCGAACACCGGGGAGCTGTTTTTT. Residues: CASSPSANTGELFF.

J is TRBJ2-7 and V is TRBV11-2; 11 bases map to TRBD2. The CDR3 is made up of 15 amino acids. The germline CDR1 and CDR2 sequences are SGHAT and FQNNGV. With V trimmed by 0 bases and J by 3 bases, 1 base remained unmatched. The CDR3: CASSLELAGVYEQYF. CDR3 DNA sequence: TGTGCCAGCAGCTTAGAACTAGCGGGGGTCTACGAGCAGTACTTC. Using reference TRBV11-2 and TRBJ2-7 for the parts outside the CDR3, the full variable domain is EAGVAQSPRYKIIEKRQSVAFWCNPISGHATLYWYQQILGQGPKLLIQFQNNGVVDDSQLPKDRFSAERLKGVDSTLKIQPAKLEDSAVYLCASSLELAGVYEQYFGPGTRLTVT.

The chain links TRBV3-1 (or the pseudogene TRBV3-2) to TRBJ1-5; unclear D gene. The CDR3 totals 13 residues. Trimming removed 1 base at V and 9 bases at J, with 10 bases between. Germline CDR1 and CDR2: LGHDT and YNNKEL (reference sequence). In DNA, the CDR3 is TGTGCCAGCAGCCAAGGGGGTGGGAGGCCCCAGCATTTT. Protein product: CASSQGGGRPQHF.

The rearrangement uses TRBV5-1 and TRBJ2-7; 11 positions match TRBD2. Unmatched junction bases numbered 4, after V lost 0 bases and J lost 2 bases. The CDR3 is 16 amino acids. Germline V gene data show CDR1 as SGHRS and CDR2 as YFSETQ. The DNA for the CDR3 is TGCGCCAGCAGCTTGGAGGCTAGCGGGGGGACCTACGAGCAGTACTTC. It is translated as CASSLEASGGTYEQYF.

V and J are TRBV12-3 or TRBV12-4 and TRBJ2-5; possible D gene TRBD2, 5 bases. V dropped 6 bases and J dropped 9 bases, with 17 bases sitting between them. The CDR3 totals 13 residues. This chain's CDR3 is CASSPSGLGAQYF. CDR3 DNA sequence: TGTGCCAGCAGCCCCTCGGGCCTCGGGGCCCAGTACTTC.

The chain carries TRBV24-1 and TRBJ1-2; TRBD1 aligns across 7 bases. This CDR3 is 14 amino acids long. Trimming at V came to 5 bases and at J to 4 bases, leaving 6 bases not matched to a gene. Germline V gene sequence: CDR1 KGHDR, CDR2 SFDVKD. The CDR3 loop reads CATSGQGVFYGYTF. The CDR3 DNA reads TGTGCCACCAGTGGGCAGGGGGTATTCTATGGCTACACCTTC.

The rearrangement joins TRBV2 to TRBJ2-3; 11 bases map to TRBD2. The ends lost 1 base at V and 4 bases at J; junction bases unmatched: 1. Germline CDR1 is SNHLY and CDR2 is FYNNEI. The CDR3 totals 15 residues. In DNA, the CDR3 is TGTGCCAGCAGTGAAGAACTAGCGGGGGCAGATACGCAGTATTTT. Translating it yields CASSEELAGADTQYF.

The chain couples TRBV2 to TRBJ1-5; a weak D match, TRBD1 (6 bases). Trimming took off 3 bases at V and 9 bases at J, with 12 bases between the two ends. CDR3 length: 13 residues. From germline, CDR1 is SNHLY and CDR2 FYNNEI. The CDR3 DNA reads TGTGCCAGCAGTGACCTGACAGGTCGGCCCCAGCATTTT. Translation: CASSDLTGRPQHF.

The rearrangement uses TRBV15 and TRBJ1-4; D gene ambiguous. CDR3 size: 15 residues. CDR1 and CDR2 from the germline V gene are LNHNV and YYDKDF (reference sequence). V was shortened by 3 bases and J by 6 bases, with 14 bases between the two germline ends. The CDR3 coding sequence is TGTGCCACCAGCAGGGAGGCCGGGATCGATGAAAAACTGTTTTTT. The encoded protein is CATSREAGIDEKLFF.

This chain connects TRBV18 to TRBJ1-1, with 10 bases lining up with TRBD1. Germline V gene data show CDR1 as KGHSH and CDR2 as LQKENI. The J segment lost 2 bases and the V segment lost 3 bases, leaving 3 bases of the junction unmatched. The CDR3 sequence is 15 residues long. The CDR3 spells CASSPRDRGNTEAFF. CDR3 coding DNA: TGTGCCAGCTCACCGAGGGACAGGGGCAACACTGAAGCTTTCTTT.